One sample yielded the 17 T cell receptor beta chains listed below, sequenced in a study of response to subunit inactivated influenza vaccine. TCRdb re-called the RT-PCR reads with MiXCR, one entry per CDR3 protein. The sample consists of 500,000 to 600,000 distinct CDR3 sequences, around 10% of them appearing once. These records were also assigned to another study, of T cells expressing NK-cell markers. From that report: Synthesis of TCR beta cDNA relied on 5'RACE template switching carrying UMIs.

The material sequenced was PBMCs from blood, taken on the day of vaccination. These receptors were collected from a man between 45 and 60 years old who received an inactivated influenza vaccine.

This chain links TRBV6-2 or TRBV6-3 with TRBJ2-7; D remains ambiguous. The ends were cut back, 6 bases at V and 5 bases at J, with 11 bases in the middle. The germline CDR1 and CDR2 sequences are MNHEY and SVGEGT. CDR3 length equals 12 residues. Here the CDR3 reads CASRGSLNEQYF. The CDR3 DNA follows: TGTGCCAGCAGGGGATCTTTGAACGAGCAGTACTTC.

This clonotype appeared a few times. The chain recombines TRBV12-3 or TRBV12-4 with TRBJ2-7; unclear D gene. V was trimmed by 5 bases and J by 2 bases, leaving 10 bases between them. This CDR3 comprises 13 residues. The DNA for the CDR3 is TGTGCCAGCAGTGCCCGTCGGGCCTACGAGCAGTACTTC. Its protein product is CASSARRAYEQYF.

This clonotype was detected only a few times. The CDR3: CASSSKITMNTGELFF. The CDR3 region has the DNA TGTGCCAGCAGTTCCAAGATTACAATGAACACCGGGGAGCTGTTTTTT. The genes are TRBV27 and TRBJ2-2; no firm D call. This CDR3 has 16 residues. Trimming left V 4 bases short and J 1 base short, with 13 bases between. The germline CDR1 and CDR2 sequences are MNHEY and SMNVEV (reference sequence).

There are a few counts of this clonotype. The chain couples TRBV18 to TRBJ2-7, with D possibly called TRBD1 or TRBD2 (5 bases each). The V end was cut by 6 bases, the J end by 1 base, with 16 bases between. Germline CDR1 KGHSH, CDR2 LQKENI. The CDR3 has 15 residues. The CDR3 region is CASSPGTSLSYEQYF. The CDR3 DNA is TGTGCCAGCTCGCCCGGGACGTCACTTTCCTACGAGCAGTACTTC. Looking up the rest from reference TRBV18 and TRBJ2-7 gives the full variable domain: NAGVMQNPRHLVRRRGQEARLRCSPMKGHSHVYWYRQLPEEGLKFMVYLQKENIIDESGMPKERFSAEFPKEGPSILRIQQVVRGDSAAYFCASSPGTSLSYEQYFGPGTRLTVT.

This clonotype came up a few times. This chain links TRBV4-2 with TRBJ2-7, with D maybe TRBD1 (6 bases). Trimming removed 1 base at V and 7 bases at J, with 17 bases between. CDR1 is LGHNA, CDR2 YNFKEQ, per germline. The CDR3 has 15 amino acids. The CDR3 DNA reads as TGTGCCAGCAGCCAAGCCCAGGGACAAGATAAAGAGCAGTACTTC. Residues: CASSQAQGQDKEQYF.

This clonotype showed up just a few times. This chain uses TRBV21-1 with TRBJ2-5; TRBD1, the table's D call, was not compared with the DNA. TRBV21-1 is termed a pseudogene. CDR3 length: 10 amino acids. The DNA of the CDR3 is TGTGCCAGCATCCCGGGGCCCCAGTACTTC. This codes for CASIPGPQYF.

This clonotype was detected many times. This sequence joins TRBV12-3 or TRBV12-4 and TRBJ1-2, with D perhaps matching TRBD1 (5 bases). CDR3 length: 18 amino acids. The ends were cut back, 2 bases at V and 1 base at J, with 20 bases in the middle. The CDR3: CASSLIWGLDRDNYGYTF. In nucleotides, the CDR3 is TGTGCCAGCAGTTTAATCTGGGGCTTGGACCGTGATAACTATGGCTACACCTTC.

This clonotype appeared many times. One end of the junction is discordant with germline, which a read error may explain. V and J are TRBV12-3 or TRBV12-4 and TRBJ1-5; D not resolved. The length of the CDR3 is 13 residues. In DNA, the CDR3 is TGTGCCAGCAGCTTAGCCCGGAATCAGCCCCAGCATTTT. Translated: CASSLARNQPQHF.

This clonotype was found a few times. The chain combines TRBV6-2 or TRBV6-3 with TRBJ2-5; D may be TRBD2 (5 bases). Germline assignment: CDR1 MNHEY and CDR2 SVGEGT. The CDR3 is 16 residues long. The V end lost 6 bases, the J end lost 4 bases, and 21 bases lay between the germline ends. The CDR3 region has the DNA TGTGCCAGCAGCAAGCTTAGCAGCACGGGAATAGAGACCCAGTACTTC. Translated, it gives CASSKLSSTGIETQYF.

This clonotype was detected only a few times. V usage is TRBV6-2 or TRBV6-3 and J usage is TRBJ2-1; D assignment may be TRBD1 or TRBD2 (5 bases each). V dropped 1 base and J dropped 10 bases, with 5 bases sitting between them. Germline V gene lookup returns CDR1 MNHEY and CDR2 SVGEGT. The CDR3 is 11 residues long. CDR3 DNA sequence: TGTGCCAGCAGTTACTGGGGGGAGCAGTTCTTC. Translated, it gives CASSYWGEQFF.

This clonotype turned up a few times. The chain joins TRBV24-1 to TRBJ2-3; D may be TRBD1 or TRBD2 (5 bases each). The CDR3 loop spans 15 amino acids. Trimming removed 7 bases at V and 0 bases at J, with 13 bases between. Germline-derived CDR1 and CDR2 are KGHDR and SFDVKD. For the CDR3, the DNA is TGTGCCACCAGCCCGGGGACCTTCAGCACAGATACGCAGTATTTT. It specifies CATSPGTFSTDTQYF.

The sample holds a few counts of this clonotype. The genes are TRBV7-2 and TRBJ2-3; TRBD1 might be the D (5 bases). The V end lost 3 bases, the J end lost 4 bases, and 11 bases lay between the germline ends. The CDR3 is made up of 14 amino acids. The germline V gene encodes CDR1 SGHTA and CDR2 FQGNSA. CDR3 protein: CASSLGVGADTQYF. The CDR3 DNA reads TGTGCCAGCAGCTTGGGTGTAGGGGCAGATACGCAGTATTTT.

This clonotype appeared many times. The chain employs TRBV12-3 or TRBV12-4 and TRBJ1-1, with no clear D. The CDR3 length is 14 residues. Trimming removed 6 bases from V and 6 bases from J, with 17 bases in between. CDR3 sequence: CASSAGRASAEAFF. The DNA for the CDR3 is TGTGCCAGCAGCGCCGGCCGTGCTTCGGCTGAAGCTTTCTTT.

This clonotype was seen only a few times. The chain uses TRBV20-1 and TRBJ2-1, with 7 bases aligning to TRBD1. Germline loops: CDR1 DFQATT, CDR2 SNEGSKA (reference sequence). The CDR3 is made up of 12 amino acids. Trimming at V came to 5 bases and at J to 14 bases, leaving 12 bases not matched to a gene. The CDR3 nucleotides are TGCAGTGCTGGGGGACAGACCCCCCGGAAGTTCTTC. The encoded protein is CSAGGQTPRKFF.

The CDR3 bases are TGTGCCAGCAGCTTAGTAGCTAATCTTGGGGCAGATACGCAGTATTTT. This sequence encodes CASSLVANLGADTQYF. The chain carries TRBV7-6 and TRBJ2-3; D call uncertain. The CDR3 length is 16 residues. V shed 1 base and J shed 4 bases, with 15 bases lying between them. Germline loops: CDR1 SGHVS, CDR2 FNYEAQ.

This chain uses TRBV29-1 with TRBJ1-4; tentative D call: TRBD1 (5 bases). The CDR3 has 12 residues. V shed 6 bases and J shed 6 bases, with 11 bases lying between them. Per germline, CDR1 SQVTM and CDR2 ANQGSEA. The CDR3 protein is CSVGDGYEKLFF. As DNA, the CDR3 is TGCAGCGTCGGGGACGGTTATGAAAAACTGTTTTTT. The variable domain in full, with the rest retrieved from reference TRBV29-1 and TRBJ1-4, is SAVISQKPSRDICQRGTSLTIQCQVDSQVTMMFWYRQQPGQSLTLIATANQGSEATYESGFVIDKFPISRPNLTFSTLTVSNMSPEDSSIYLCSVGDGYEKLFFGSGTQLSVL.

This clonotype was counted between two and nine times. The J gene is TRBJ2-5, the V gene TRBV12-3 or TRBV12-4; D call uncertain. V was shortened by 7 bases and J by 5 bases, with 11 bases between the two germline ends. This CDR3 contains 12 residues. CDR3 sequence (DNA): TGTGCCAGCACCAAGGACGGGGAGACCCAGTACTTC. Its protein product is CASTKDGETQYF.